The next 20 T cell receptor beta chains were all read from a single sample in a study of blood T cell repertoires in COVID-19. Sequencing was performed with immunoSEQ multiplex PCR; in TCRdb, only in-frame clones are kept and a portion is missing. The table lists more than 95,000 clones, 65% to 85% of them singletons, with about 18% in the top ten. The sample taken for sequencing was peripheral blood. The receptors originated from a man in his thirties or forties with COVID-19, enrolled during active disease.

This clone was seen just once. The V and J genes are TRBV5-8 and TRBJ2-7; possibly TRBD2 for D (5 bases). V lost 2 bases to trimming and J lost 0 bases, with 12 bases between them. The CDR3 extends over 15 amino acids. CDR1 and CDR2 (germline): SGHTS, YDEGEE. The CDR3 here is CASSFLSGVSYEQYF. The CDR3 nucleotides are TGTGCCAGCAGCTTCCTTTCCGGGGTCTCCTACGAGCAGTACTTC. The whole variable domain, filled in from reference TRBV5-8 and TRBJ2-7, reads EAGVTQSPTHLIKTRGQQATLRCSPISGHTSVYWYQQALGLGLQFLLWYDEGEERNRGNFPPRFSGRQFPNYSSELNVNALELEDSALYLCASSFLSGVSYEQYFGPGTRLTVT.

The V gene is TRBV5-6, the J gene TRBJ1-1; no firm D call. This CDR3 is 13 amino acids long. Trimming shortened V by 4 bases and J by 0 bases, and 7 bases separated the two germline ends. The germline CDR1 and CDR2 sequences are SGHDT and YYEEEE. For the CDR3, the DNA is TGTGCCAGCAGCCTTAGCATGAACACTGAAGCTTTCTTT. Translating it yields CASSLSMNTEAFF.

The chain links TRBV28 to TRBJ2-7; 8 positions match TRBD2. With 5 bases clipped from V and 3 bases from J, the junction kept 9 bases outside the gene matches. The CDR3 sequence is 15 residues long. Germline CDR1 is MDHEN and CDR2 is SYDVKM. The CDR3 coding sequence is TGTGCCAGCAGTCCGCCCGGGACTAGGTTCTACGAGCAGTACTTC. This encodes CASSPPGTRFYEQYF.

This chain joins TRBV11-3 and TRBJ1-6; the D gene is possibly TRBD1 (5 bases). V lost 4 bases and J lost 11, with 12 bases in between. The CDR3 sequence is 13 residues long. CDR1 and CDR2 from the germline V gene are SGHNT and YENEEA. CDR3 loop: CASSSEGLTPLHF. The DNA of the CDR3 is TGTGCCAGCAGCTCGGAGGGACTTACACCCCTCCACTTT.

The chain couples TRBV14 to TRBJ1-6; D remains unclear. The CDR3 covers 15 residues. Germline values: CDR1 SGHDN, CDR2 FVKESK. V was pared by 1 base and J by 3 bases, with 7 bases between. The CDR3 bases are TGTGCCAGCAGCCAAGGTGTCCTCTATAATTCACCCCTCCACTTT. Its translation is CASSQGVLYNSPLHF.

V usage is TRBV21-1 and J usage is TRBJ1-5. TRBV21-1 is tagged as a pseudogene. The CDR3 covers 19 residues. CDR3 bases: TGTGCCAGCACCCTGCCATTCTACAGGTTTGGGGGGATTAATCAGCCCCAGCATTTT. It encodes CASTLPFYRFGGINQPQHF.

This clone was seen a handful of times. In DNA form, the CDR3 reads TGTGCCAGCAGCTGGGACAGGGCGAATTCACCCCTCCACTTT. The encoded protein is CASSWDRANSPLHF. This chain uses TRBV7-9 with TRBJ1-6, with TRBD1 matching 9 bases. This CDR3 comprises 14 residues. V dropped 4 bases and J dropped 7; count of bases not matched to a gene: 2. Germline loops: CDR1 SEHNR, CDR2 FQNEAQ (reference sequence).

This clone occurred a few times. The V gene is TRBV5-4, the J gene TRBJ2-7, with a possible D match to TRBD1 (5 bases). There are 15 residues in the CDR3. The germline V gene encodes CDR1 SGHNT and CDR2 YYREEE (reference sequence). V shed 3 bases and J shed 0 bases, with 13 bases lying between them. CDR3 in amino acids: CASSSKGISSYEQYF. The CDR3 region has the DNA TGTGCCAGCAGCTCGAAGGGGATAAGCTCCTACGAGCAGTACTTC.

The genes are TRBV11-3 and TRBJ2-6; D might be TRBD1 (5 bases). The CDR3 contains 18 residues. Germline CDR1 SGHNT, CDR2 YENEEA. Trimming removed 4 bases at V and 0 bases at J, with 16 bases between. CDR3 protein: CASSSQGWGISGANVLTF. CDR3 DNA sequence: TGTGCCAGCAGCTCTCAGGGCTGGGGAATCTCTGGGGCCAACGTCCTGACTTTC.

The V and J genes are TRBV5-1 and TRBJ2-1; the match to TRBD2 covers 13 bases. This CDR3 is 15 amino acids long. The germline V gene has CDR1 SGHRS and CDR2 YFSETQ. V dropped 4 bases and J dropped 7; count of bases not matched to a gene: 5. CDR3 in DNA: TGCGCCAGCAGCCCGACTAGCGGGAGGAAAAATGAGCAGTTCTTC. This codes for CASSPTSGRKNEQFF. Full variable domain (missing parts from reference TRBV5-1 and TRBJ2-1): KAGVTQTPRYLIKTRGQQVTLSCSPISGHRSVSWYQQTPGQGLQFLFEYFSETQRNKGNFPGRFSGRQFSNSRSEMNVSTLELGDSALYLCASSPTSGRKNEQFFGPGTRLTVL.

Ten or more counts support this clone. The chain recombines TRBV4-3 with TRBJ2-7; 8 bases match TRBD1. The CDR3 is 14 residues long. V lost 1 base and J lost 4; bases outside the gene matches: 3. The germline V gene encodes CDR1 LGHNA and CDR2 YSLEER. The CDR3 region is CASSQGQGAYEQYF. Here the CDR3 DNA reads TGCGCCAGCAGCCAAGGTCAGGGGGCTTACGAGCAGTACTTC.

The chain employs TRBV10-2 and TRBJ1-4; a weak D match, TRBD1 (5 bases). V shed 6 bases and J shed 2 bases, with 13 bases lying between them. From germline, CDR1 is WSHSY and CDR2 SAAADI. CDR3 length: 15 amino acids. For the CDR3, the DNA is TGCGCCAGCAGCCCGCCGGGGGTTACTAATGAAAAACTGTTTTTT. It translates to CASSPPGVTNEKLFF.

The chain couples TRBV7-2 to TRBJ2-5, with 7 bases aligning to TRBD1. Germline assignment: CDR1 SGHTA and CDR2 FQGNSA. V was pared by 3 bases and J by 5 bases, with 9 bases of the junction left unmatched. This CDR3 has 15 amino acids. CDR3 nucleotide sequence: TGTGCCAGCAGCTTTGGACAGGTCCCCGCGGAGACCCAGTACTTC. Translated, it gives CASSFGQVPAETQYF.

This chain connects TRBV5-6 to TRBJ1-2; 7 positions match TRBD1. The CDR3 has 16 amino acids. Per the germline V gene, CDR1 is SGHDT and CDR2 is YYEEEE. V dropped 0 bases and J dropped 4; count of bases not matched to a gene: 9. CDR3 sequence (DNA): TGTGCCAGCAGCTTGGTTGGACAGGAGTCGGTCTATGGCTACACCTTC. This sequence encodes CASSLVGQESVYGYTF.

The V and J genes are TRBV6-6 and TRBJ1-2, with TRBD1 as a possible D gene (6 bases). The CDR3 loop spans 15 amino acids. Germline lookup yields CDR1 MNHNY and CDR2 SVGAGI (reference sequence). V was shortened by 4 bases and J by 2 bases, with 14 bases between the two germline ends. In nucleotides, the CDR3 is TGTGCCAGCAGTTTGCTACAGGGCGGGAACTATGGCTACACCTTC. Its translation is CASSLLQGGNYGYTF.

CDR3 nucleotide sequence: TGTGCCAGCAGCAGGGGCGGGGTAGGGGAGCAGTTCTTC. This translates into CASSRGGVGEQFF. The J gene is TRBJ2-1, the V gene TRBV5-5; D is perhaps TRBD2 (6 bases). There are 13 residues in the CDR3. Looked up from germline, CDR1 is SGHKS and CDR2 is YYEKEE (reference sequence). Trimming shortened V by 4 bases and J by 10 bases, and 15 bases separated the two germline ends. The variable domain in full, completed from reference TRBV5-5 and TRBJ2-1, reads DAGVTQSPTHLIKTRGQQVTLRCSPISGHKSVSWYQQVLGQGPQFIFQYYEKEERGRGNFPDRFSARQFPNYSSELNVNALLLGDSALYLCASSRGGVGEQFFGPGTRLTVL.

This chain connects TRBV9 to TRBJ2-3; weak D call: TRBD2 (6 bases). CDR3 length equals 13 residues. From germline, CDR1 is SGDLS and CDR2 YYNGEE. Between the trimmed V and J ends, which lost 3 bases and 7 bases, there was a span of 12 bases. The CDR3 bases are TGTGCCAGCAGCGATTCAGGGAGGAATACGCAGTATTTT. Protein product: CASSDSGRNTQYF.

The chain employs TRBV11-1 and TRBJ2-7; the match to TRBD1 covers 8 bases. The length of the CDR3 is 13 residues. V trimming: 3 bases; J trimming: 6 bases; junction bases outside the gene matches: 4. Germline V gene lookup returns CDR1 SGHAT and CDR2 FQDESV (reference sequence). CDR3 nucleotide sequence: TGTGCCAGCAGCTTTTTACAGGGGGGCGAGCAGTACTTC. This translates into CASSFLQGGEQYF. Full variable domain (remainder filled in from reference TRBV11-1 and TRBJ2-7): EAEVAQSPRYKITEKSQAVAFWCDPISGHATLYWYRQILGQGPELLVQFQDESVVDDSQLPKDRFSAERLKGVDSTLKIQPAELGDSAMYLCASSFLQGGEQYFGPGTRLTVT.

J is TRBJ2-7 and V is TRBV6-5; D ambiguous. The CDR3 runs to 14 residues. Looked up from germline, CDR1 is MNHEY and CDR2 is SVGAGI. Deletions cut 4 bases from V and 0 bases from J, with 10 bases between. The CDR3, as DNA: TGTGCCAGCAGTTTCGATACCGGCTCCTACGAGCAGTACTTC. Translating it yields CASSFDTGSYEQYF.

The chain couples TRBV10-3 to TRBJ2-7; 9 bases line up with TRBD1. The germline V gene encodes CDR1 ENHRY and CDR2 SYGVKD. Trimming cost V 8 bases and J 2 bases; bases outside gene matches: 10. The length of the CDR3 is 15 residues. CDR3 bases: TGTGCCATCGGACCGGGACAGGGATTAGCCTACGAGCAGTACTTC. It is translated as CAIGPGQGLAYEQYF.